This T cell receptor beta chain was found in a study of TIL therapy for anti-PD-1-resistant metastatic lung cancer. Across the study: Patients had a median age of about 50 years (range about 35-85). Study observations and caveats: TIL clonotype persistence in blood showed no apparent association with response. Patients were highly selected, enriched for treatment-naive, never-smoker and oncogene-addicted cases.

Sequencing used immunoSEQ v3. Repertoires were generated with immunoSEQ multiplex PCR, while TCRdb's copy carries only in-frame clones and drops some. Of under 70,000 clones in the sample, roughly 91% were seen once. This sample's time point: pre-treatment sample, taken before nivolumab and TIL therapy. CDR1 is SGHAT, CDR2 FQNNGV, per germline. Trimming took 4 bases from V and 7 from J, leaving 11 bases between them. This CDR3 has 13 residues. A note on this clone: Its antigen is unidentified.

This chain joins TRBV11-2 and TRBJ2-4, with D uncertain. The starting material was blood, obtained at baseline. The clonotype comes from a person aged 25 to 85 with non-small cell lung cancer. This CDR3 is CASSSTPGNIQYF. As DNA, the CDR3 is TGTGCCAGCAGCTCGACCCCAGGCAACATTCAGTACTTC.